A single sample is the source of the 32 T cell receptor beta chains below, sequenced in a study of technical replicates of blood from a handful of donors. The method was immunoSEQ multiplex PCR; TCRdb's version includes in-frame clones alone and lacks a portion of them. Here the sample spans tens of thousands of clones, around 92% being singletons. What was sequenced was T cells isolated from PBMCs. The source of these receptors is a human donor in good health.

This chain joins TRBV6-5 and TRBJ2-1, with a possible D match to TRBD2 (5 bases). CDR3 length: 15 amino acids. Germline CDR1 MNHEY, CDR2 SVGAGI. Trimming took 4 bases from V and 0 from J, leaving 10 bases between them. The CDR3 DNA is TGTGCCAGCAGTTGGGAGCGAATCTCCTACAATGAGCAGTTCTTC. The encoded protein is CASSWERISYNEQFF.

To note about this clone: Additional DNA sequences in this sample encode the identical CDR3. The CDR3: CASSLRLYGYTF. The CDR3 DNA is TGTGCCAGCAGTTTACGTTTATATGGCTACACCTTC. The chain has TRBV28 and TRBJ1-2; D gene uncertain. CDR3 size: 12 residues. Germline values: CDR1 MDHEN, CDR2 SYDVKM. The V end lost 2 bases, the J end lost 5 bases, and 6 bases lay between the germline ends.

The chain links TRBV28 to TRBJ2-7; TRBD1 matches 7 bases. The CDR3 loop spans 14 amino acids. In germline, CDR1 is MDHEN, CDR2 SYDVKM. V gave up 4 bases and J gave up 6 bases; unmatched junction bases: 9. The CDR3 reads CASSYINRGREQYF. CDR3 nucleotides: TGTGCCAGCAGTTACATAAACAGGGGCCGCGAGCAGTACTTC.

The chain employs TRBV5-1 and TRBJ2-7, with a weak D call TRBD1 (6 bases). Looked up from germline, CDR1 is SGHRS and CDR2 is YFSETQ. This CDR3 has 18 residues. V lost 4 bases and J lost 1, with 24 bases in between. CDR3 sequence: CASSPDLTGRRTSYEQYF. The CDR3 nucleotides read TGCGCCAGCAGCCCCGATTTGACAGGCAGAAGAACGTCCTACGAGCAGTACTTC.

The chain employs TRBV11-2 and TRBJ2-3; D gene uncertain. Germline values: CDR1 SGHAT, CDR2 FQNNGV. The V end lost 5 bases, the J end lost 1 base, and 4 bases lay between the germline ends. The CDR3 has 12 residues. CDR3 bases: TGTGCCAGCAGCCGGGGCACAGATACGCAGTATTTT. Translating it yields CASSRGTDTQYF.

This clone has a single count. V is TRBV4-1 and J is TRBJ2-7, with 9 bases matching TRBD1. The length of the CDR3 is 15 residues. With V trimmed by 1 base and J by 4 bases, 5 bases remained unmatched. The germline V gene encodes CDR1 MGHRA and CDR2 YSYEKL. CDR3 in DNA: TGCGCCAGCAGCCAAGCCCCCGGGACAGGGTACGAGCAGTACTTC. Translating it yields CASSQAPGTGYEQYF.

The chain joins TRBV14 to TRBJ2-1; TRBD2 matches 11 bases. CDR3 length: 15 amino acids. From germline, CDR1 is SGHDN and CDR2 FVKESK. The J segment lost 5 bases and the V segment lost 4 bases, leaving 4 bases of the junction unmatched. The CDR3 loop is CASSLLAGVNNEQFF. The CDR3 DNA sequence: TGTGCCAGCAGCCTACTAGCGGGAGTGAACAATGAGCAGTTCTTC.

The chain uses TRBV27 and TRBJ1-5, with D possibly being TRBD1 (6 bases). Germline loops: CDR1 MNHEY, CDR2 SMNVEV (reference sequence). The CDR3 consists of 14 residues. Trimming left V 6 bases short and J 7 bases short, with 16 bases between. CDR3 region: CASSALQGYQPQHF. As DNA, the CDR3 is TGTGCCAGCAGCGCCCTACAGGGATACCAGCCCCAGCATTTT.

The chain employs TRBV19 and TRBJ1-2; D is uncertain. CDR1 LNHDA and CDR2 SQIVND come from the germline V gene (reference sequence). Trimming pared 3 bases from V and 0 bases from J, leaving 17 bases between. The length of the CDR3 is 17 residues. The CDR3 nucleotides are TGTGCCAGTAGTATCCGGAGCCGACCCTTGACTAACTATGGCTACACCTTC. The encoded protein is CASSIRSRPLTNYGYTF.

The J gene is TRBJ1-6, the V gene TRBV27; a possible D gene is TRBD1 (6 bases). Germline CDR1 is MNHEY and CDR2 is SMNVEV (reference sequence). V gave up 4 bases and J gave up 7 bases, with 11 bases separating them. The CDR3 length is 14 residues. The CDR3 here is CASSSTGWNSPLHF. DNA for the CDR3: TGTGCCAGCAGTTCAACAGGGTGGAATTCACCCCTCCACTTT.

The rearrangement links TRBV30 to TRBJ1-1; a possible D gene is TRBD1 (5 bases). Trimming pared 0 bases from V and 7 bases from J, leaving 12 bases between. Germline values: CDR1 GTSNPN, CDR2 SVGIG (reference sequence). The CDR3 is 13 amino acids. In DNA, the CDR3 is TGTGCCTGGAGTGTGGGGGGGATAGGTGAAGCTTTCTTT. Its protein is CAWSVGGIGEAFF.

The gene calls are TRBV6-5 and TRBJ2-5, with D possibly matching TRBD1 (8 bases). The CDR3 covers 14 residues. Germline V gene sequence: CDR1 MNHEY, CDR2 SVGAGI. V lost 5 bases and J lost 5, with 15 bases in between. The CDR3 nucleotides are TGTGCCAGCAGTCCCGACAGGGGAGGGGAGACCCAGTACTTC. This translates into CASSPDRGGETQYF.

The chain uses TRBV6-4 and TRBJ2-1, with D tentatively TRBD2 (5 bases). CDR1 is MRHNA, CDR2 SNTAGT, per germline. The V end lost 3 bases, the J end lost 9 bases, and 9 bases lay between the germline ends. The CDR3 is 12 residues long. The CDR3 region has the DNA TGTGCCAGCAGTGAAGGAGAGGGTGAGCAGTTCTTC. Protein: CASSEGEGEQFF.

The V call is TRBV6-4, the J call TRBJ2-5, with 7 bases matching TRBD2. Germline values: CDR1 MRHNA, CDR2 SNTAGT. Trimming took 0 bases from V and 0 from J; bases not matched to a gene: 22. CDR3 length: 22 residues. CDR3 coding DNA: TGTGCCAGCAGTGACTCGATTCGTGGGCGGGAGAGGGGTTTTGGATACCAAGAGACCCAGTACTTC. It specifies CASSDSIRGRERGFGYQETQYF.

The chain couples TRBV2 to TRBJ1-1; 8 bases line up with TRBD1. The CDR3 length is 14 residues. Per the germline V gene, CDR1 is SNHLY and CDR2 is FYNNEI. V shed 6 bases, J shed 1 base, and the junction held 4 bases outside the gene matches. The CDR3 sequence: CASRRTGQNTEAFF. The CDR3 DNA reads as TGTGCCAGCAGGAGGACAGGGCAGAACACTGAAGCTTTCTTT. Combining the CDR3 with reference TRBV2 and TRBJ1-1 gives the whole variable domain EPEVTQTPSHQVTQMGQEVILRCVPISNHLYFYWYRQILGQKVEFLVSFYNNEISEKSEIFDDQFSVERPDGSNFTLKIRSTKLEDSAMYFCASRRTGQNTEAFFGQGTRLTVV.

The gene calls are TRBV6-6 and TRBJ2-5, with D perhaps matching TRBD2 (5 bases). There are 13 residues in the CDR3. V lost 8 bases, J lost 4 bases, and 14 bases lay in between. The germline V gene has CDR1 MNHNY and CDR2 SVGAGI (reference sequence). The CDR3 protein is CASLAGVGETQYF. CDR3 in DNA: TGTGCCAGCCTTGCCGGGGTGGGAGAGACCCAGTACTTC.

The chain joins TRBV27 to TRBJ1-2; 10 bases fit TRBD1. Unmatched junction bases numbered 11, after V lost 5 bases and J lost 8 bases. Germline V gene lookup returns CDR1 MNHEY and CDR2 SMNVEV (reference sequence). The CDR3 totals 15 residues. The DNA of the CDR3 is TGTGCCAGCAGTCCATCCGGGACAGGGGAGCGCGGCTACACCTTC. Protein product: CASSPSGTGERGYTF.

In this sample, this clone turned up once. The chain employs TRBV15 and TRBJ2-2; a possible D gene is TRBD2 (5 bases). This CDR3 spans 15 amino acids. CDR1 and CDR2 from the germline V gene are LNHNV and YYDKDF (reference sequence). The V end lost 1 base, the J end lost 7 bases, and 13 bases lay between the germline ends. The CDR3 nucleotides are TGTGCCACCAGCAGAGGGACCGGGAACTTCGGGGAGCTGTTTTTT. Residues: CATSRGTGNFGELFF.

The rearrangement links TRBV6-6 to TRBJ1-3, with D perhaps matching TRBD1 (6 bases). V dropped 2 bases and J dropped 2 bases, with 7 bases sitting between them. The CDR3 has 14 amino acids. Germline V CDR1 and CDR2: MNHNY, SVGAGI (reference sequence). The CDR3 bases are TGTGCCAGCAGTTACAAGGGGGCTGGAAACACCATATATTTT. Protein product: CASSYKGAGNTIYF.

The chain combines TRBV6-5 with TRBJ1-2, with D unresolved. This CDR3 has 14 amino acids. Germline assignment: CDR1 MNHEY and CDR2 SVGAGI. Deletions cut 0 bases from V and 4 bases from J, with 9 bases between. For the CDR3, the DNA is TGTGCCAGCAGTTACTCGTCCGGACTCTATGGCTACACCTTC. Residues: CASSYSSGLYGYTF.

V and J are TRBV10-2 and TRBJ2-7, with 7 bases fitting TRBD1. The CDR3 contains 11 residues. Germline V lookup: CDR1 WSHSY, CDR2 SAAADI. V lost 8 bases and J lost 4; bases outside the gene matches: 2. In nucleotides, the CDR3 is TGCGCCAGCGCGACAGGGTACGAGCAGTACTTC. Translated: CASATGYEQYF.

This clone was counted only a few times. This chain uses TRBV12-5 with TRBJ1-1; the D is unclear. This CDR3 has 13 residues. Trimming shortened V by 2 bases and J by 0 bases, and 4 bases separated the two germline ends. Germline CDR1 is LGHNT and CDR2 is FRNRAP. CDR3 loop: CASGLWLNTEAFF. The CDR3 nucleotides read TGTGCTAGTGGTTTGTGGCTGAACACTGAAGCTTTCTTT.

The chain has TRBV29-1 and TRBJ2-2, with D perhaps matching TRBD2 (6 bases). V lost 7 bases and J 1 base, leaving 13 bases between the germline ends. From germline, CDR1 is SQVTM and CDR2 ANQGSEA. There are 14 residues in the CDR3. DNA for the CDR3: TGCAGCGCCAAACGGGGGAGGAACACCGGGGAGCTGTTTTTT. Translated, it gives CSAKRGRNTGELFF.

The chain has TRBV2 and TRBJ2-1; D is possibly TRBD1 (5 bases). There are 14 residues in the CDR3. In germline, CDR1 is SNHLY, CDR2 FYNNEI. Trimming pared 2 bases from V and 9 bases from J, leaving 14 bases between. The CDR3 region is CASSELGVGTEQFF. CDR3 nucleotides: TGTGCCAGCAGTGAATTAGGGGTAGGCACTGAGCAGTTCTTC.

V is TRBV5-1 and J is TRBJ2-5, with 9 bases matching TRBD2. The germline gives CDR1 SGHRS, CDR2 YFSETQ. V lost 0 bases to trimming and J lost 3 bases; unmatched junction nucleotides: 3. The length of the CDR3 is 15 residues. The CDR3 region is CASSLGSSGKETQYF. CDR3 DNA sequence: TGCGCCAGCAGCTTGGGTTCTAGCGGGAAAGAGACCCAGTACTTC.

This chain uses TRBV4-1 with TRBJ1-1, with unresolved D. The germline V gene has CDR1 MGHRA and CDR2 YSYEKL. The CDR3 runs 16 residues. Deletions cut 1 base from V and 3 bases from J, with 15 bases between. The DNA of the CDR3 is TGCGCCAGCAGCCAAGGGGCGAACACGAGGGACACTGAAGCTTTCTTT. Its protein is CASSQGANTRDTEAFF.

This chain uses TRBV30 with TRBJ1-3, with TRBD1 matching 7 bases. The V segment lost 1 base and the J segment 3 bases; nucleotides outside the gene matches: 6. CDR3 size: 15 residues. Germline V CDR1 and CDR2: GTSNPN, SVGIG (reference sequence). CDR3 DNA sequence: TGTGCCTGGAGTGATCTCAGGGGGTATGGAAACACCATATATTTT. Protein: CAWSDLRGYGNTIYF.

V gene TRBV5-1 combines with J gene TRBJ2-1; 11 bases agree with TRBD2. Looked up from germline, CDR1 is SGHRS and CDR2 is YFSETQ. The CDR3 loop spans 15 amino acids. Trimming at V came to 5 bases and at J to 7 bases, leaving 8 bases not matched to a gene. CDR3 sequence reads: CASSLAGGPENEQFF. In DNA, the CDR3 is TGCGCCAGCAGTTTAGCGGGAGGGCCGGAGAATGAGCAGTTCTTC.

The chain links TRBV7-2 to TRBJ1-1; no firm D call. Germline CDR1 SGHTA, CDR2 FQGNSA. Trimming removed 6 bases from V and 4 bases from J, with 9 bases in between. The CDR3 has 12 amino acids. CDR3 sequence (DNA): TGTGCCAGCAGGAGGAGTGGCACTGAAGCTTTCTTT. Its translation: CASRRSGTEAFF.

This clone has only one observation. The rearrangement uses TRBV2 and TRBJ2-1; 12 bases fit TRBD2. V shed 10 bases, J shed 2 bases, and the junction held 12 bases outside the gene matches. This CDR3 region has 17 residues. Germline CDR1 is SNHLY and CDR2 is FYNNEI. CDR3 in amino acids: CAILKRTSGITYNEQFF. The CDR3 DNA follows: TGTGCCATCTTGAAGAGGACTAGCGGGATCACCTACAATGAGCAGTTCTTC.

The CDR3 loop reads CASSRLSGYSYNEQFF. The CDR3 DNA follows: TGTGCCAGCAGTCGCCTAAGCGGATATTCCTACAATGAGCAGTTCTTC. V is TRBV9 and J is TRBJ2-1; D is perhaps TRBD2 (5 bases). This CDR3 has 16 amino acids. The V and J ends lost 5 bases and 1 base respectively, with 16 bases between them. Per germline, CDR1 SGDLS and CDR2 YYNGEE. Supplemented by reference TRBV9 and TRBJ2-1, the full variable domain reads DSGVTQTPKHLITATGQRVTLRCSPRSGDLSVYWYQQSLDQGLQFLIQYYNGEERAKGNILERFSAQQFPDLHSELNLSSLELGDSALYFCASSRLSGYSYNEQFFGPGTRLTVL.

The rearrangement joins TRBV4-1 to TRBJ2-7; no definite D call. This CDR3 has 14 residues. V was clipped by 3 bases and J by 1 base, with 10 bases between them. CDR1 is MGHRA, CDR2 YSYEKL, per germline. The CDR3 spells CASSQRTASYEQYF. In DNA, the CDR3 is TGCGCCAGCAGCCAGCGAACAGCTTCCTACGAGCAGTACTTC.